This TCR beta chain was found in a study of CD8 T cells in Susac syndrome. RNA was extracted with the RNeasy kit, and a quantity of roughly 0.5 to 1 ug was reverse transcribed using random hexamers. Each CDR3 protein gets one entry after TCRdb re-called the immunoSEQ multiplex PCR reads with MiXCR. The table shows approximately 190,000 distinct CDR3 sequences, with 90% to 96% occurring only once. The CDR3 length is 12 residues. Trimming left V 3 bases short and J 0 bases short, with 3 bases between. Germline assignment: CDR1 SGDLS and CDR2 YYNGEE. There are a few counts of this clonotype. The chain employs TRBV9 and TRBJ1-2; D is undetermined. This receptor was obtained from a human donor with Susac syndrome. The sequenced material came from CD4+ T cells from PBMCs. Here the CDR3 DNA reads TGTGCCAGCAGCGGGCCTAACTATGGCTACACCTTC. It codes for CASSGPNYGYTF.